This T cell receptor (beta chain) was found in a study of T cell clusters in autoimmune cytopenias. Multiplex touch-down PCR amplified TRB using TRB-A and TRB-B pools in one tube. TCRdb reprocessed the multiplex PCR reads, keeping one entry per CDR3 protein, no DNA. The table for this sample gives thousands of distinct CDR3 sequences. The CDR3 has 13 amino acids. CDR1 SGHAT and CDR2 FQNNGV come from the germline V gene. About 37,500 genome equivalents of blood DNA were amplified for TRB. These data also featured in a second study, about T cell repertoires in aging, cancer and after chemotherapy.

The chain carries TRBV11-2 and TRBJ2-1; TCRdb lists TRBD1, though no DNA is available to test this call. The sample was peripheral blood. The receptor's source is a human donor in good health. CDR3: CASSPGYTGEQFF.